The 16 T cell receptor beta chains listed next were all sequenced from one sample in a study of blood T cell repertoires in COVID-19. Produced via immunoSEQ multiplex PCR; TCRdb's table is partial and in-frame only. The top ten clones hold more than 8.5% of a sample with just over 250,000 clones, 80% to 90% of them seen once. Sequencing was done on a sample of peripheral blood. These receptors originate from a woman in her seventies with COVID-19, enrolled during active disease.

This rearrangement joins TRBV20-1 to TRBJ2-3; D may be TRBD1 (5 bases). The germline V gene has CDR1 DFQATT and CDR2 SNEGSKA (reference sequence). The CDR3 has 11 amino acids. V lost 8 bases and J lost 5, with 11 bases in between. The CDR3 bases are TGCAGTACAGGATGGGGAGATACGCAGTATTTT. Translated, it gives CSTGWGDTQYF.

The chain uses TRBV5-1 and TRBJ2-2; TRBD1 matches 7 bases. Germline assignment: CDR1 SGHRS and CDR2 YFSETQ. J gave up 1 base and V 0 bases, and 6 bases lay outside the gene matches. There are 17 residues in the CDR3. The CDR3 region is CASSLAVGQQNTGELFF. The CDR3 DNA follows: TGCGCCAGCAGCTTGGCCGTGGGACAGCAGAACACCGGGGAGCTGTTTTTT.

This chain connects TRBV3-1 (or the pseudogene TRBV3-2) to TRBJ2-1; 12 bases are shared with TRBD2. J lost 7 bases, V lost 4 bases, and 5 bases had no gene match. The germline V gene has CDR1 LGHDT and CDR2 YNNKEL (reference sequence). This CDR3 contains 15 residues. CDR3 sequence: CASSPSGRAGNEQFF. CDR3 nucleotides: TGTGCCAGCAGCCCTAGCGGGAGGGCCGGGAATGAGCAGTTCTTC.

The chain carries TRBV6-2 or TRBV6-3 and TRBJ1-5, with 7 bases lining up with TRBD1. Germline V gene lookup returns CDR1 MNHEY and CDR2 SVGEGT. The J segment lost 1 base and the V segment lost 6 bases, leaving 6 bases of the junction unmatched. The CDR3 spans 15 residues. Written as DNA, the CDR3 is TGTGCCAGCAGCCAACAGGGGCTGAGCAATCAGCCCCAGCATTTT. Amino acid sequence: CASSQQGLSNQPQHF.

The chain carries TRBV7-3 and TRBJ2-1; D possibly corresponds to TRBD1 (5 bases). V gave up 3 bases and J gave up 6 bases, with 15 bases separating them. Germline V CDR1 and CDR2: SGHTA, FQGTGA. The CDR3 runs 15 residues. CDR3 sequence: CASSLKSGPLNEQFF. The CDR3 coding sequence is TGTGCCAGCAGCTTGAAATCAGGGCCCCTCAATGAGCAGTTCTTC. The variable domain in full, completed from reference TRBV7-3 and TRBJ2-1, reads GAGVSQTPSNKVTEKGKYVELRCDPISGHTALYWYRQSLGQGPEFLIYFQGTGAADDSGLPNDRFFAVRPEGSVSTLKIQRTERGDSAVYLCASSLKSGPLNEQFFGPGTRLTVL.

The rearrangement joins TRBV19 to TRBJ2-7, with a weak D call TRBD2 (6 bases). Trimming cost V 8 bases and J 2 bases, with 13 bases left between them. Germline V CDR1 and CDR2: LNHDA, SQIVND (reference sequence). This CDR3 is built from 13 residues. CDR3 nucleotides: TGTGCCAGTGGCCTAGCGTTCACCTACGAGCAGTACTTC. Protein: CASGLAFTYEQYF. Using reference TRBV19 and TRBJ2-7 for the parts outside the CDR3, the full variable domain is DGGITQSPKYLFRKEGQNVTLSCEQNLNHDAMYWYRQDPGQGLRLIYYSQIVNDFQKGDIAEGYSVSREKKESFPLTVTSAQKNPTAFYLCASGLAFTYEQYFGPGTRLTVT.

This sequence joins TRBV5-4 and TRBJ1-3, with D tentatively TRBD1 (5 bases). Germline V lookup: CDR1 SGHNT, CDR2 YYREEE (reference sequence). Trimming took off 5 bases at V and 2 bases at J, with 11 bases between the two ends. This CDR3 comprises 14 residues. The CDR3 loop reads CASSVDRAGNTIYF. In DNA, the CDR3 is TGTGCCAGCAGTGTTGACAGAGCTGGAAACACCATATATTTT. Looking up the rest from reference TRBV5-4 and TRBJ1-3 gives the full variable domain: ETGVTQSPTHLIKTRGQQVTLRCSSQSGHNTVSWYQQALGQGPQFIFQYYREEENGRGNFPPRFSGLQFPNYSSELNVNALELDDSALYLCASSVDRAGNTIYFGEGSWLTVV.

This clone was seen a few times. The rearrangement links TRBV6-5 to TRBJ2-1; 10 bases are shared with TRBD2. The CDR3 loop spans 14 amino acids. Looked up from germline, CDR1 is MNHEY and CDR2 is SVGAGI. V was pared by 6 bases and J by 5 bases, with 4 bases of the junction left unmatched. CDR3 coding DNA: TGTGCCAGCAGGCCGGGACTAGCGCACAATGAGCAGTTCTTC. Translating gives CASRPGLAHNEQFF.

The DNA of the CDR3 is TGTGCCACCAGCGACCCGGGATTGGGTGAAAAACTGTTTTTT. Residues: CATSDPGLGEKLFF. The chain joins TRBV24-1 to TRBJ1-4, with no clear D. The CDR3 covers 14 residues. Per germline, CDR1 KGHDR and CDR2 SFDVKD. Trimming stripped 7 bases from V and 7 bases from J, with 15 bases between.

This clone was counted a single time. The V and J genes are TRBV10-3 and TRBJ1-5; D may be TRBD1 (6 bases). With 10 bases removed from V and 4 bases from J, the gap between germline ends came to 14 bases. Germline V gene sequence: CDR1 ENHRY, CDR2 SYGVKD. CDR3 size: 13 residues. The CDR3 is CATVRGANQPQHF. In nucleotides, the CDR3 is TGTGCCACGGTACGGGGGGCGAATCAGCCCCAGCATTTT.

V usage is TRBV5-1 and J usage is TRBJ1-3, with 9 bases aligning to TRBD1. Germline loops: CDR1 SGHRS, CDR2 YFSETQ. J gave up 0 bases and V 4 bases, and 8 bases lay outside the gene matches. The CDR3 consists of 17 residues. The CDR3 loop is CASSPQTGGSSGNTIYF. The CDR3 DNA reads as TGCGCCAGCAGCCCCCAGACAGGGGGGAGCTCTGGAAACACCATATATTTT. The full variable domain, in which reference TRBV5-1 and TRBJ1-3 provide the parts outside the CDR3, is KAGVTQTPRYLIKTRGQQVTLSCSPISGHRSVSWYQQTPGQGLQFLFEYFSETQRNKGNFPGRFSGRQFSNSRSEMNVSTLELGDSALYLCASSPQTGGSSGNTIYFGEGSWLTVV.

V gene TRBV3-1 (or the pseudogene TRBV3-2) combines with J gene TRBJ1-3; no reliable D call. V was shortened by 8 bases and J by 0 bases, with 5 bases between the two germline ends. Germline-derived CDR1 and CDR2 are LGHDT and YNNKEL (reference sequence). The CDR3 extends over 12 amino acids. The DNA for the CDR3 is TGTGCCAGCCAGTACTCTGGAAACACCATATATTTT. Residues: CASQYSGNTIYF.

This clone appeared a few times. The gene calls are TRBV4-2 and TRBJ1-3; 8 bases align to TRBD1. V dropped 0 bases and J dropped 4; count of bases not matched to a gene: 8. The CDR3 totals 17 residues. From germline, CDR1 is LGHNA and CDR2 YNFKEQ. The CDR3 loop reads CASSQDPGGTGGNTIYF. Written as DNA, the CDR3 is TGTGCCAGCAGCCAAGATCCTGGGGGGACAGGCGGAAACACCATATATTTT.

This rearrangement joins TRBV7-6 to TRBJ2-7; 9 bases are a match to TRBD2. Germline CDR1 is SGHVS and CDR2 is FNYEAQ. The CDR3 is made up of 17 amino acids. The V gene end was trimmed by 5 bases and the J gene end by 0 bases; junction bases not matched to a gene: 11. The CDR3: CASSRGGGRANSYEQYF. The CDR3 DNA follows: TGTGCCAGCAGCCGCGGTGGCGGGAGGGCCAACTCCTACGAGCAGTACTTC.

The V gene is TRBV28, the J gene TRBJ2-3, with 10 bases matching TRBD2. Germline CDR1 MDHEN, CDR2 SYDVKM. This CDR3 is 17 amino acids long. J lost 4 bases, V lost 6 bases, and 13 bases had no gene match. The CDR3 coding sequence is TGTGCCAGCAGCGGACGAGCTAGCGGGAGTATCGCAGATACGCAGTATTTT. Residues: CASSGRASGSIADTQYF. Using reference TRBV28 and TRBJ2-3 for the parts outside the CDR3, the full variable domain is DVKVTQSSRYLVKRTGEKVFLECVQDMDHENMFWYRQDPGLGLRLIYFSYDVKMKEKGDIPEGYSVSREKKERFSLILESASTNQTSMYLCASSGRASGSIADTQYFGPGTRLTVL.

This clone was observed a few times. The V gene is TRBV7-3, the J gene TRBJ2-1; D is perhaps TRBD2 (6 bases). The germline V gene encodes CDR1 SGHTA and CDR2 FQGTGA. The CDR3 runs to 15 residues. Deletions cut 2 bases from V and 6 bases from J, with 14 bases between. CDR3 nucleotides: TGTGCCAGCAGCTTAGGTTCGGGCGGGGCCAATGAGCAGTTCTTC. Its protein is CASSLGSGGANEQFF.